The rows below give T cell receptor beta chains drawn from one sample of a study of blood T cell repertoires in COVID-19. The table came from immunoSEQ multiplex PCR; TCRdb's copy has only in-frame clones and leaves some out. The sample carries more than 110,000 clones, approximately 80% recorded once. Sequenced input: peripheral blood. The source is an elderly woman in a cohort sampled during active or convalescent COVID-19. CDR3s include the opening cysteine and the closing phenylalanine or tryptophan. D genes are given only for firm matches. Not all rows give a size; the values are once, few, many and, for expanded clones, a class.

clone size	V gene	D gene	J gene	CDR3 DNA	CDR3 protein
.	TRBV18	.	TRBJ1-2	TGTGCCAGCTCACCTTCAGCTAACTATGGCTACACCTTC	CASSPSANYGYTF
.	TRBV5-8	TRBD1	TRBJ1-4	TGTGCCAGCAGCGCGGGACAGCCATCCGAAAAACTGTTTTTT	CASSAGQPSEKLFF
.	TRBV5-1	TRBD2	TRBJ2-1	TGCGCCAGCAGGAGTCGGGGGGGCCCGAAGAATGAGCAGTTCTTC	CASRSRGGPKNEQFF
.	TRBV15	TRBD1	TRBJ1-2	TGTGCCACCAGGGCAGGGGGTCCGTTCTATGGCTACACCTTC	CATRAGGPFYGYTF
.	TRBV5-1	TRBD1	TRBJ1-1	TGCGCCAGCAGCGAACAGGGGTTGAACACTGAAGCTTTCTTT	CASSEQGLNTEAFF
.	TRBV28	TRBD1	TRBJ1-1	TGTGCCAGCAGTTTGGGGACAGGGGGAGCTTTCTTT	CASSLGTGGAFF
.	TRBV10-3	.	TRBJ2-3	TGTGCCATCAGTGAGTGGGGGGTGAGCACAGATACGCAGTATTTT	CAISEWGVSTDTQYF
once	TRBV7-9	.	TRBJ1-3	TGTGCCAGCAGTACGGACACTTACTCTGGAAACACCATATATTTT	CASSTDTYSGNTIYF
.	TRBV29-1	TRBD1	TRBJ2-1	TGCAGCATAGGACAGGGGTACAATGAGCAGTTCTTC	CSIGQGYNEQFF
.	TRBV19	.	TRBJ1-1	TGTGCCAGTAGTATTTCGGTGAACACTGAAGCTTTCTTT	CASSISVNTEAFF
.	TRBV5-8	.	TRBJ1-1	TGTGCCAGCAGCACGGGACACCCCCTGGTCGTAGCTTTCTTT	CASSTGHPLVVAFF
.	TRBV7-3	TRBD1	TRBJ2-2	TGTGCCAGCAGCTTAAGGGGGATTTTGGACAGGGGTACCGGGGAGCTGTTTTTT	CASSLRGILDRGTGELFF
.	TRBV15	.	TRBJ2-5	TGTGCCACCAGCCTCCTTATCCCGGGCCAAGAGACCCAGTACTTC	CATSLLIPGQETQYF
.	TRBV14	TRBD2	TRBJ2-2	TGTGCCAGCAGCCAAGCCAGACCGGGACTAGCGGGAGACGGGGAGCTGTTTTTT	CASSQARPGLAGDGELFF
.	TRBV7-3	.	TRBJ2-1	TGTGCCAGCAGCTTATCGGGCGGGGACTACAATGAGCAGTTCTTC	CASSLSGGDYNEQFF
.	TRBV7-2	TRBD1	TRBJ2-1	TGTGCCAGCAGCCGGGGACAGGTCCATGAGCAGTTCTTC	CASSRGQVHEQFF
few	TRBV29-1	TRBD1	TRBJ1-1	TGCAGCGGTGCGCAGGGGGCGACTGAAGCTTTCTTT	CSGAQGATEAFF
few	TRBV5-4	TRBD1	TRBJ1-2	TGTGCCAGCAGTTTTGGACAGGGGGCTTATGGCTACACCTTC	CASSFGQGAYGYTF
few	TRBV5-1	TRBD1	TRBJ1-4	TGCGCCAGCAGCTTGGGATCGTACAGGGGGCGAGCGGCTAATGAAAAACTGTTTTTT	CASSLGSYRGRAANEKLFF
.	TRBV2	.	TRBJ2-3	TGTGCCAGCAGGATTGGGGGTTGGACAGCCTCGAATTTT	CASRIGGWTASNF
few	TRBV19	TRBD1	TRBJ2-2	TGTGCCAGTAGTATGTCCGGGACAGGGGGCAGCGGGGAGCTGTTTTTT	CASSMSGTGGSGELFF
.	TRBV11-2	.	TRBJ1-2	TGTGCCAGCAGCCATCCCCGGGGGGGCTACACCTTC	CASSHPRGGYTF
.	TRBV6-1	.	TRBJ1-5	TGTGCCAGCAGTGAAGTCTACAGGAATCAGCCCCAGCATTTT	CASSEVYRNQPQHF
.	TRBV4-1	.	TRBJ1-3	TGCGCCAGCAGTCACACAGGAAAAGGCTCTGGAAACACCATATATTTT	CASSHTGKGSGNTIYF
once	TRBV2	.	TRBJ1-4	TGTGCCAGCAGTCAAGAGCTGGCAGGGCAAGAAAAACTGTTTTTT	CASSQELAGQEKLFF
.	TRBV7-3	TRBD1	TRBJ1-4	TGTGCCAGCAGCTTAACCCCTTTACAGGGGACTAATGAAAAACTGTTTTTT	CASSLTPLQGTNEKLFF
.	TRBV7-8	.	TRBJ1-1	TGTGCCAGCAGCTTACGGGGCAGGGGTGAAGCTTTCTTT	CASSLRGRGEAFF
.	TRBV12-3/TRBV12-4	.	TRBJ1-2	TGTGCCAGCAGTTTTAAGAGGGACTATGGCTACACCTTC	CASSFKRDYGYTF
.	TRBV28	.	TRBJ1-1	TGTGCCAGCAGTCAGCGCGATACAGGGGAAGCTTTCTTT	CASSQRDTGEAFF
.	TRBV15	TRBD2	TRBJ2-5	TGTGCCACCAGCAGCGGGACTAGCGGTTCCCGGGAGACCCAGTACTTC	CATSSGTSGSRETQYF
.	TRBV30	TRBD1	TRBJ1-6	TGTGCCTGGAGTGCATTGGGACAGGGCTCTTCACCCCTCCACTTT	CAWSALGQGSSPLHF
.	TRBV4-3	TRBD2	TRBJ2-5	TGCGCCAGCAGCCAACGCGGGGGGTACCAAGAGACCCAGTACTTC	CASSQRGGYQETQYF
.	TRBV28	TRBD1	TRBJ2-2	TGTGCCAGCAGTTCTAGGACAGGGCTCCTCACCGGGGAGCTGTTTTTT	CASSSRTGLLTGELFF
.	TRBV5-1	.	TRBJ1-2	TGCGCCAGCAGCTTGAGGGCGGCGGGGAAGCAGGGCTACACCTTC	CASSLRAAGKQGYTF
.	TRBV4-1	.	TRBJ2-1	TGCGCCAGCAGCCAAGTTCGTACAGGGATCTTGGAGCAGTTCTTC	CASSQVRTGILEQFF
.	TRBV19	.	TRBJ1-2	TGTGCCAGTAATCCGGGGGGCCGTGGCTACACCTTC	CASNPGGRGYTF
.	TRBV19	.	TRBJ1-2	TGTGCCAGTAGTATCCAAAGGGGCAACTATGGCTACACCTTC	CASSIQRGNYGYTF
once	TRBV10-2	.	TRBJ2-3	TGCGCCAGCAGTCTGACGGGGTCCCCTAGCACAGATACGCAGTATTTT	CASSLTGSPSTDTQYF
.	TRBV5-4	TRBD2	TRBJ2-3	TGTGCCAGCAGCCTAGCGGGGGGGCTCACAGATACGCAGTATTTT	CASSLAGGLTDTQYF
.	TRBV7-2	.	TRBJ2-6	TGTGCCAGCAGCCCAGGACTCTCTGGGGCCAACGTCCTGACTTTC	CASSPGLSGANVLTF
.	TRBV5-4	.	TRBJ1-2	TGTGCCAGCAGCGTAGACATCACAGGGGGCTACACCTTC	CASSVDITGGYTF
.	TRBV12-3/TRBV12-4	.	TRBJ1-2	TGTGCCAGCAGCACTAACCTTTATGGCTACACCTTC	CASSTNLYGYTF
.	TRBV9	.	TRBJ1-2	TGTGCCAGCAGCGCAACCGGGACAACCTATGGCTACACCTTC	CASSATGTTYGYTF
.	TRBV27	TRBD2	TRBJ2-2	TGTGCCAGCACCCGCACTAGCGGGGGCTACACCGGGGAGCTGTTTTTT	CASTRTSGGYTGELFF
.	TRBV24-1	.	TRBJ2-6	TGTGCCACCAATCAGAGGGCTGGGGCCAACGTCCTGACTTTC	CATNQRAGANVLTF